This entry lists 24 T cell receptor beta chains sequenced from one sample in a study of blood T cell repertoires in COVID-19. The assay was immunoSEQ multiplex PCR, and TCRdb's table has in-frame clones only and misses some. The top ten hold approximately 5.5% of the sample, which has about 270,000 clones, roughly 86% seen once. The sequenced sample was peripheral blood. Receptors were obtained from a woman older than 75 with COVID-19, enrolled during active disease.

The chain carries TRBV18 and TRBJ1-6; the D is unclear. This CDR3 region has 15 residues. Trimming stripped 0 bases from V and 10 bases from J, with 13 bases between. Germline CDR1 KGHSH, CDR2 LQKENI. CDR3 coding DNA: TGTGCCAGCTCACCACCCCCGGGAAGTGGGTCACCCCTCCACTTT. Amino acids: CASSPPPGSGSPLHF.

The chain combines TRBV6-1 with TRBJ1-3; TRBD1 matches at 7 bases. Unmatched junction bases numbered 10, after V lost 4 bases and J lost 4 bases. The CDR3 contains 16 residues. Germline-derived CDR1 and CDR2 are MNHNS and SASEGT. CDR3 sequence reads: CASSAARQGDGNTIYF. The CDR3 nucleotides read TGTGCCAGCAGTGCTGCCCGACAGGGAGACGGAAACACCATATATTTT.

V gene TRBV18 combines with J gene TRBJ2-1; 10 bases fit TRBD1. V lost 3 bases, J lost 5 bases, and 10 bases stayed unmatched. The CDR3 consists of 17 residues. Per the germline V gene, CDR1 is KGHSH and CDR2 is LQKENI. The CDR3 DNA is TGTGCCAGCTCACCTACGGTAACCGGGACAGGGGACAATGAGCAGTTCTTC. Its protein product is CASSPTVTGTGDNEQFF.

The rearrangement uses TRBV15 and TRBJ2-6; possibly TRBD1 for D (5 bases). This CDR3 is 16 amino acids long. Deletions cut 1 base from V and 6 bases from J, with 13 bases between. The V gene's germline CDR1 is LNHNV and CDR2 YYDKDF (reference sequence). CDR3 in DNA: TGTGCCACCAGCAGAGCAGGGCGAGGACAGGCCAACGTCCTGACTTTC. Amino acids: CATSRAGRGQANVLTF. Full variable domain (outside the CDR3, taken from reference TRBV15 and TRBJ2-6): DAMVIQNPRYQVTQFGKPVTLSCSQTLNHNVMYWYQQKSSQAPKLLFHYYDKDFNNEADTPDNFQSRRPNTSFCFLDIRSPGLGDTAMYLCATSRAGRGQANVLTFGAGSRLTVL.

This chain uses TRBV28 with TRBJ2-5, with D possibly TRBD1 on 7 matching bases. Between the trimmed V and J ends, which lost 5 bases and 4 bases, there was a span of 20 bases. Per the germline V gene, CDR1 is MDHEN and CDR2 is SYDVKM. The CDR3 spans 16 residues. CDR3 protein: CASSPNLGGGIETQYF. The CDR3 DNA reads TGTGCCAGCAGTCCCAACTTAGGAGGGGGCATAGAGACCCAGTACTTC.

The chain carries TRBV3-1 (or the pseudogene TRBV3-2) and TRBJ2-5; 12 nucleotides agree with TRBD2. Germline assignment: CDR1 LGHDT and CDR2 YNNKEL (reference sequence). This CDR3 is built from 17 residues. Losses at the gene ends were 4 bases for V and 5 bases for J; bases not matched to a gene: 11. CDR3 sequence: CASSRPGLAGSRETQYF. CDR3 coding DNA: TGTGCCAGCAGCCGCCCGGGACTAGCGGGCTCGAGGGAGACCCAGTACTTC.

The CDR3 DNA reads as TGTGCCAGCAGCCCTCCTGTAGAGAGCTCCTACAATGAGCAGTTCTTC. This codes for CASSPPVESSYNEQFF. The gene calls are TRBV9 and TRBJ2-1; no clear D gene. V lost 4 bases and J lost 0, with 14 bases in between. The CDR3 covers 16 residues. Germline V gene lookup returns CDR1 SGDLS and CDR2 YYNGEE.

The rearrangement joins TRBV23-1 to TRBJ1-5; a weak D match, TRBD1 (5 bases). TRBV23-1 is treated as an ORF (open reading frame) with a function not yet certain. CDR3 length: 15 residues. The V and J ends lost 6 bases and 3 bases respectively, with 15 bases between them. The CDR3 DNA reads TGCGCCAGCAGGTTCTGGGGCCCTCTCAATCAGCCCCAGCATTTT. Its translation is CASRFWGPLNQPQHF.

This rearrangement joins TRBV3-1 (or the pseudogene TRBV3-2) to TRBJ2-5, with D maybe TRBD1 (5 bases). The length of the CDR3 is 15 residues. V was clipped by 0 bases and J by 4 bases, with 12 bases between them. Germline CDR1 and CDR2: LGHDT and YNNKEL (reference sequence). DNA for the CDR3: TGTGCCAGCAGCCAAGAGAGTGGGGCTGGAGAGACCCAGTACTTC. Its protein product is CASSQESGAGETQYF.

The CDR3 sequence: CASRAQGLNTGELFF. The DNA for the CDR3 is TGTGCCAGCAGGGCCCAGGGACTAAACACCGGGGAGCTGTTTTTT. The chain employs TRBV2 and TRBJ2-2; TRBD2 matches 7 bases. The CDR3 totals 15 residues. Trimming at V came to 6 bases and at J to 2 bases, leaving 6 bases not matched to a gene. Germline V CDR1 and CDR2: SNHLY, FYNNEI.

This clone has just one count. Germline is not matched at one junction end, which may reflect a read error. For the CDR3, the DNA is TGTGCCAGCCCGGACACTCAAGGGACCCAGTACTTC. Its translation is CASPDTQGTQYF. The rearrangement joins TRBV28 to TRBJ2-5; tentative D call: TRBD1 (5 bases). This CDR3 contains 12 residues. Germline values: CDR1 MDHEN, CDR2 SYDVKM.

The chain employs TRBV2 and TRBJ1-1; perhaps TRBD1 as D (5 bases). Germline V lookup: CDR1 SNHLY, CDR2 FYNNEI. The length of the CDR3 is 14 residues. The germline V and J ends were trimmed by 10 bases and 0 bases, with 15 bases remaining between them. This CDR3 reads CATQGATVNTEAFF. The CDR3 region has the DNA TGTGCCACCCAAGGGGCGACAGTGAACACTGAAGCTTTCTTT.

The chain combines TRBV19 with TRBJ1-4, with D unclear. CDR1 and CDR2 (germline): LNHDA, SQIVND (reference sequence). V gave up 3 bases and J gave up 6 bases, with 14 bases separating them. CDR3 size: 15 residues. The CDR3 is CASSISGRVDEKLFF. Written as DNA, the CDR3 is TGTGCCAGTAGTATTTCGGGGAGAGTGGATGAAAAACTGTTTTTT.

The chain combines TRBV7-2 with TRBJ1-4; 8 bases line up with TRBD1. V dropped 5 bases and J dropped 13; count of bases not matched to a gene: 9. Germline V gene lookup returns CDR1 SGHTA and CDR2 FQGNSA. The CDR3 spans 13 residues. The DNA for the CDR3 is TGTGCCAGCAGCGCTCGACAGGGGTCGACACTGTTTTTT. It is translated as CASSARQGSTLFF.

The J gene is TRBJ1-5, the V gene TRBV28, with TRBD1 identical over 7 bases. The CDR3 has 14 residues. The V and J ends lost 3 bases and 3 bases, in that order; junction bases with no gene match: 2. CDR1 MDHEN and CDR2 SYDVKM come from the germline V gene. For the CDR3, the DNA is TGTGCCAGCAGTTTGGGACAGATCAATCAGCCCCAGCATTTT. Its protein product is CASSLGQINQPQHF.

The chain links TRBV7-2 to TRBJ1-1; no clear D gene. CDR1 is SGHTA and CDR2 is FQGNSA in the germline V gene. CDR3 length: 14 residues. The V gene lost 7 bases and the J gene lost 0 bases, with 12 bases spanning the gap. The CDR3 sequence: CASIPGRVNTEAFF. CDR3 DNA: TGTGCCAGCATCCCCGGGAGAGTGAACACTGAAGCTTTCTTT.

The chain has TRBV4-2 and TRBJ1-3; no clear D gene. The CDR3 sequence is 14 residues long. The V gene's germline CDR1 is LGHNA and CDR2 YNFKEQ. V gave up 0 bases and J gave up 6 bases, with 9 bases separating them. CDR3 in DNA: TGTGCCAGCAGCCAAGATTGGGGAGTAAACACCATATATTTT. This translates into CASSQDWGVNTIYF.

The chain combines TRBV30 with TRBJ1-6; D gene ambiguous. Per the germline V gene, CDR1 is GTSNPN and CDR2 is SVGIG (reference sequence). This CDR3 has 14 amino acids. V was shortened by 0 bases and J by 5 bases, with 8 bases between the two germline ends. This CDR3 is CAWSVYPDNSPLHF. CDR3 sequence (DNA): TGTGCCTGGAGTGTATACCCGGATAATTCACCCCTCCACTTT.

The V gene is TRBV4-2, the J gene TRBJ1-4, with D unresolved. This CDR3 region has 15 residues. CDR1 and CDR2 from the germline V gene are LGHNA and YNFKEQ. Trimming took 5 bases from V and 1 from J, leaving 11 bases between them. CDR3 protein: CASSERRGTNEKLFF. As DNA, the CDR3 is TGTGCCAGCAGCGAACGGCGGGGAACTAATGAAAAACTGTTTTTT.

The V and J genes are TRBV6-6 and TRBJ2-1; 8 bases agree with TRBD2. This CDR3 comprises 15 residues. Germline assignment: CDR1 MNHNY and CDR2 SVGAGI (reference sequence). V was clipped by 5 bases and J by 0 bases; unmatched bases: 3. CDR3 loop: CASSGSGGSYNEQFF. The CDR3 nucleotides are TGTGCCAGCAGTGGCAGCGGGGGCTCCTACAATGAGCAGTTCTTC.

The chain is built from TRBV5-1 and TRBJ2-5; a possible D gene is TRBD2 (6 bases). This CDR3 has 13 amino acids. Germline CDR1 is SGHRS and CDR2 is YFSETQ. Trimming took 1 base from V and 4 from J, leaving 8 bases between them. The CDR3 DNA reads TGCGCCAGCAGCTTGTACGGGGGAGAGACCCAGTACTTC. It encodes CASSLYGGETQYF.

V gene TRBV19 combines with J gene TRBJ1-5; D uncertain. Germline V gives CDR1 LNHDA, CDR2 SQIVND (reference sequence). Trimming cost V 5 bases and J 4 bases, with 12 bases left between them. The CDR3 spans 14 residues. Written as DNA, the CDR3 is TGTGCCAGTAGTGCGACGGGGAGGAATCAGCCCCAGCATTTT. Its protein product is CASSATGRNQPQHF.

This rearrangement joins TRBV6-5 to TRBJ1-2, with 7 nucleotides matching TRBD1. The germline gives CDR1 MNHEY, CDR2 SVGAGI. The CDR3 consists of 12 residues. V shed 8 bases, J shed 5 bases, and the junction held 5 bases outside the gene matches. CDR3 sequence reads: CASQPTGYGYTF. In nucleotides, the CDR3 is TGTGCCAGCCAACCGACAGGGTATGGCTACACCTTC.

The chain is built from TRBV4-1 and TRBJ2-5; D is uncertain. The CDR3 loop spans 15 amino acids. CDR1 is MGHRA and CDR2 is YSYEKL in the germline V gene. Trimming removed 4 bases from V and 2 bases from J, with 14 bases in between. In DNA form, the CDR3 reads TGCGCCAGCAGCCGAAATTGGGCTATGCAAGAGACCCAGTACTTC. Amino acids: CASSRNWAMQETQYF.